This TCR beta chain stems from a study of technical replicates of blood from a handful of donors. The assay was immunoSEQ multiplex PCR, and TCRdb's table has in-frame clones only and misses some. The sample lists tens of thousands of clones, around 92% occurring once. The sequence derives from a human donor in good health. The sample consisted of T cells isolated from PBMCs.

CDR3 residues: CASSLIAGQGTDTQYF. CDR3 nucleotide sequence: TGTGCCAGCAGCTTAATAGCGGGACAAGGCACAGATACGCAGTATTTT. The rearrangement uses TRBV7-3 and TRBJ2-3; TRBD2 matches 8 bases. Looked up from germline, CDR1 is SGHTA and CDR2 is FQGTGA. V lost 1 base and J lost 1; bases outside the gene matches: 4. The CDR3 consists of 16 residues.